This T cell receptor (beta chain) emerged from a study of blood T cell repertoires in COVID-19. Study details: There were acute and convalescent COVID-19 samples, and they came from the United States, Italy and Spain. Sources were T cells, B-cell-depleted T cells, or PBMCs; the material itself was cDNA or gDNA.

In the original analysis: Reference gene primer amplification gave nucleated cell count estimates. Repertoires were generated with immunoSEQ multiplex PCR, while TCRdb's copy carries only in-frame clones and drops some. That table supplies the V and J calls and clone size; D and trimming were determined from the DNA. The data show fewer than 200,000 clones, roughly 85% seen once. This CDR3 has 14 residues. Per germline, CDR1 LGHNA and CDR2 YSLEER. With 4 bases removed from V and 6 bases from J, the gap between germline ends came to 16 bases. The clonotype was recovered from a woman at least 80 years old with acute or convalescent COVID-19. The chain recombines TRBV4-3 with TRBJ2-7; weak D call: TRBD2 (5 bases). Sequencing used peripheral blood. The CDR3 bases are TGCGCCAGCAGCCCAGTGATGGGAGCGCTCGAGCAGTACTTC. Translation: CASSPVMGALEQYF.